This T cell receptor (beta chain) was found in a study of cytomegalovirus exposure and HLA in healthy donors. Whole-study context: The same platform as the approximately 660 first-cohort repertoires was used for the 130 or so validation repertoires, a later analysis reported. Findings and caveats of the study: In the 120 or so validation repertoires, more than 85% of cluster scores exceeded 0, per a later analysis. Whilst most TCR sequences proved rare, a subset of public TCRs occurred across many donors. The study put 150 to 200 TCR beta chains on its list as cytomegalovirus-associated.

Trimming pared 2 bases from V and 8 bases from J, leaving 15 bases between. Germline loops: CDR1 SNHLY, CDR2 FYNNEI. The CDR3 covers 15 residues. The table lists this clone with a count of one. Its antigen is still unknown. Generated by immunoSEQ multiplex PCR, the TCRdb table keeps only in-frame clones and is missing some. The sample yields 190,000 or so clones, 84% seen once. Sequences were obtained from PBMCs. The clonotype comes from a woman aged 18-30 years in good health and CMV-seropositive. The chain employs TRBV2 and TRBJ1-4; D possibly corresponds to TRBD1 (5 bases). The CDR3 DNA follows: TGTGCCAGCAGTGAAATAGGGGCTACCGCCGAAAAACTGTTTTTT. Residues: CASSEIGATAEKLFF. The complete variable domain, with remaining parts taken from reference TRBV2 and TRBJ1-4, reads EPEVTQTPSHQVTQMGQEVILRCVPISNHLYFYWYRQILGQKVEFLVSFYNNEISEKSEIFDDQFSVERPDGSNFTLKIRSTKLEDSAMYFCASSEIGATAEKLFFGSGTQLSVL.